Described below is a single T cell receptor (beta chain) sequence and its context. What it binds is unknown. The data were taken from a study of shared clonotypes between healthy human individuals. General study findings and limits: Sampling involved blood alone; tissue repertoires likely differ.

Trimming removed 1 base at V and 0 bases at J, with 8 bases between. CDR1 is SEHNR and CDR2 is FQNEAQ in the germline V gene (reference sequence). This CDR3 is 15 amino acids long. Data came from immunoSEQ multiplex PCR; TCRdb stores just in-frame clones and leaves some out. This sample yields approximately 2.5 million clones, of which approximately 94% are seen a single time; roughly 0.15% belongs to the top ten. Source material: naive CD4+ T cells sorted from blood. The subset is: CD45RA+ positively selected. The chain carries TRBV7-9 and TRBJ2-3, with D tentatively TRBD2 (6 bases). The sequence derives from a man aged 18 to 35 in good health. The CDR3 coding sequence is TGTGCCAGCAGCTTAGAGGGGACTAGCACAGATACGCAGTATTTT. Translation: CASSLEGTSTDTQYF.